Detailed here is one T cell receptor (beta chain). Its matching antigen is unknown. This record belongs to a study of cytomegalovirus exposure and HLA in healthy donors. Broader study findings: A few CMV-associated chains proved CMV antigen-specific in vitro. It was reported in a later analysis that an Asian-associated ancestry cluster showed fewer N-insertions than the approximately 670-donor mean.

The PCR employed 60 Vbeta primers together with 13 Jbeta primers. The method was immunoSEQ multiplex PCR; TCRdb's version includes in-frame clones alone and lacks a portion of them. The data show 120,000 to 150,000 clones, 66% seen once. The CDR3 is 15 amino acids. V was pared by 5 bases and J by 5 bases, with 8 bases of the junction left unmatched. In germline, CDR1 is SEHNR, CDR2 FQNEAQ (reference sequence). The rearrangement links TRBV7-9 to TRBJ2-7, with 11 bases that match TRBD1. This clonotype was obtained from a woman aged 55-75 years in good health and CMV-seronegative. Sequenced material: PBMCs. CDR3 in amino acids: CASSPGQGVRHEQYF. DNA of the CDR3: TGTGCCAGCAGCCCGGGACAGGGGGTGAGACACGAGCAGTACTTC.